Shown below are 21 T cell receptor beta chains from a single sample sequenced in a study of shared clonotypes between healthy human individuals. Repertoires were generated with immunoSEQ multiplex PCR, while TCRdb's copy carries only in-frame clones and drops some. The sample yields fewer than 1.8 million clones, approximately 98.5% seen once. Sequenced: naive CD4+ T cells sorted from blood. Specified subset: CD45RA+ positively selected. The receptors were gathered from a man aged 30-40 years in good health.

This chain uses TRBV10-2 with TRBJ2-7, with 10 nucleotides matching TRBD2. The germline gives CDR1 WSHSY, CDR2 SAAADI. The CDR3 extends over 16 amino acids. Trimming at V came to 4 bases and at J to 4 bases, leaving 10 bases not matched to a gene. This chain's CDR3 is CASSGLAGSGLYEQYF. DNA of the CDR3: TGCGCCAGCAGTGGACTAGCGGGTTCGGGTTTATACGAGCAGTACTTC.

The rearrangement uses TRBV5-4 and TRBJ2-5; D perhaps matches TRBD2 (6 bases). The CDR3 covers 16 residues. The V gene lost 4 bases and the J gene lost 5 bases, with 21 bases spanning the gap. CDR1 is SGHNT and CDR2 is YYREEE in the germline V gene (reference sequence). This CDR3 reads CASSPEGRAGKETQYF. CDR3 nucleotide sequence: TGTGCCAGCAGCCCGGAGGGCAGGGCGGGGAAGGAGACCCAGTACTTC. The variable domain in full, with the rest retrieved from reference TRBV5-4 and TRBJ2-5, is ETGVTQSPTHLIKTRGQQVTLRCSSQSGHNTVSWYQQALGQGPQFIFQYYREEENGRGNFPPRFSGLQFPNYSSELNVNALELDDSALYLCASSPEGRAGKETQYFGPGTRLLVL.

With regard to this clone: Different DNA sequences within this sample yield the same CDR3. The V gene is TRBV11-3, the J gene TRBJ2-5, with D possibly matching TRBD1 (6 bases). CDR3 length: 13 residues. Germline values: CDR1 SGHNT, CDR2 YENEEA. Trimming took 1 base from V and 3 from J, leaving 6 bases between them. CDR3 DNA sequence: TGTGCCAGCAGCTTAGGACAGGAAGAGACCCAGTACTTC. Protein: CASSLGQEETQYF. Based on the CDR3 plus reference TRBV11-3 and TRBJ2-5, the full variable domain is EAGVVQSPRYKIIEKKQPVAFWCNPISGHNTLYWYLQNLGQGPELLIRYENEEAVDDSQLPKDRFSAERLKGVDSTLKIQPAELGDSAVYLCASSLGQEETQYFGPGTRLLVL.

The V gene is TRBV6-1, the J gene TRBJ2-7; D possibly corresponds to TRBD2 (6 bases). The CDR3 is 14 residues long. The V and J ends lost 5 bases and 1 base respectively, with 12 bases between them. Germline lookup yields CDR1 MNHNS and CDR2 SASEGT. CDR3 sequence reads: CASSSGTRSYEQYF. The CDR3 DNA sequence: TGTGCCAGCAGTTCCGGGACTCGATCCTACGAGCAGTACTTC.

This chain joins TRBV5-1 and TRBJ2-1; D possibly corresponds to TRBD2 (6 bases). The germline V and J ends were trimmed by 6 bases and 10 bases, with 17 bases remaining between them. CDR3 size: 13 residues. Per the germline V gene, CDR1 is SGHRS and CDR2 is YFSETQ. This CDR3 is CASTREADGEQFF. The CDR3 nucleotides read TGCGCCAGCACGAGGGAGGCCGACGGGGAGCAGTTCTTC.

Points on this clone: The junction shows a germline mismatch at one end, possibly a read error. V is TRBV7-7 and J is TRBJ2-7; TRBD1 matches at 10 bases. The CDR3 consists of 14 residues. In germline, CDR1 is SSHAT, CDR2 FNYEAQ (reference sequence). The CDR3 bases are TGTGCTAGCAGCACAGGACAGGGGGGCTCCGAGCAGTACTTC. It specifies CASSTGQGGSEQYF.

The V call is TRBV7-2, the J call TRBJ1-4; tentatively, D is TRBD1 (5 bases). The CDR3 is made up of 14 amino acids. Germline loops: CDR1 SGHTA, CDR2 FQGNSA. The V end lost 1 base, the J end lost 8 bases, and 11 bases lay between the germline ends. The CDR3 region has the DNA TGTGCCAGCAGCTTAGACAGGTTTGAGGAAAAACTGTTTTTT. Translated, it gives CASSLDRFEEKLFF.

The chain is built from TRBV15 and TRBJ2-2; no clear D. CDR3 length equals 13 residues. The germline gives CDR1 LNHNV, CDR2 YYDKDF (reference sequence). V lost 0 bases and J 8 bases, leaving 7 bases between the germline ends. The CDR3: CATSRDRQGELFF. The CDR3 DNA follows: TGTGCCACCAGCAGAGATCGTCAGGGGGAGCTGTTTTTT. Supplemented by reference TRBV15 and TRBJ2-2, the full variable domain reads DAMVIQNPRYQVTQFGKPVTLSCSQTLNHNVMYWYQQKSSQAPKLLFHYYDKDFNNEADTPDNFQSRRPNTSFCFLDIRSPGLGDTAMYLCATSRDRQGELFFGEGSRLTVL.

The chain joins TRBV28 to TRBJ2-2; TRBD2 might be the D (6 bases). The CDR3 is made up of 18 amino acids. Germline CDR1 and CDR2: MDHEN and SYDVKM. V shed 3 bases and J shed 2 bases, with 19 bases lying between them. The CDR3 sequence is CASSFPRVGGINTGELFF. DNA for the CDR3: TGTGCCAGCAGTTTTCCGCGGGTGGGCGGGATAAACACCGGGGAGCTGTTTTTT. Together with reference TRBV28 and TRBJ2-2, the CDR3 gives the full variable domain: DVKVTQSSRYLVKRTGEKVFLECVQDMDHENMFWYRQDPGLGLRLIYFSYDVKMKEKGDIPEGYSVSREKKERFSLILESASTNQTSMYLCASSFPRVGGINTGELFFGEGSRLTVL.

The CDR3 loop is CASSAGRNYGYTF. CDR3 sequence (DNA): TGTGCCAGCAGCGCCGGACGAAACTATGGCTACACCTTC. The chain links TRBV5-4 to TRBJ1-2; D remains unclear. The V end was cut by 4 bases, the J end by 2 bases, with 9 bases between. The CDR3 has 13 amino acids. Germline V gene data show CDR1 as SGHNT and CDR2 as YYREEE (reference sequence).

This chain connects TRBV10-1 to TRBJ2-7, with D perhaps matching TRBD1 (6 bases). Germline V CDR1 and CDR2: WNHNN, SYGVQD (reference sequence). V was cut by 2 bases and J by 3 bases, with 11 bases left in between. This CDR3 has 14 amino acids. CDR3: CASSEAGTYYEQYF. CDR3 sequence (DNA): TGCGCCAGCAGTGAGGCAGGGACATACTACGAGCAGTACTTC.

This sequence joins TRBV9 and TRBJ2-1; TRBD1 might be the D (7 bases). The CDR3 has 14 amino acids. V lost 0 bases to trimming and J lost 6 bases, with 10 bases between them. Germline V gene data show CDR1 as SGDLS and CDR2 as YYNGEE. CDR3 residues: CASSVVQGGNEQFF. DNA for the CDR3: TGTGCCAGCAGCGTAGTGCAGGGGGGCAATGAGCAGTTCTTC.

This clone appeared once. DNA for the CDR3: TGTGCCAGCAGTTACTTCCCGGGACTAGTCCACAGTGAGCAGTTCTTC. Amino acids: CASSYFPGLVHSEQFF. V usage is TRBV6-5 and J usage is TRBJ2-1; 8 nucleotides line up with TRBD2. Germline values: CDR1 MNHEY, CDR2 SVGAGI. V lost 1 base to trimming and J lost 9 bases; unmatched junction nucleotides: 11. This CDR3 spans 16 amino acids.

The J gene is TRBJ1-2, the V gene TRBV2; no definite D call. The CDR3 totals 14 residues. From germline, CDR1 is SNHLY and CDR2 FYNNEI. Deletions cut 3 bases from V and 0 bases from J, with 8 bases between. CDR3 sequence (DNA): TGTGCCAGCAGTGACAGGACCGCTAACTATGGCTACACCTTC. Amino acids: CASSDRTANYGYTF.

CDR3 DNA sequence: TGTGCCAGCAGCGTTCAGGGTGGCAGGGAAGAGACCCAGTACTTC. Amino acids: CASSVQGGREETQYF. The chain is built from TRBV7-8 and TRBJ2-5, with D maybe TRBD1 (5 bases). This CDR3 has 15 residues. Trimming shortened V by 5 bases and J by 3 bases, and 16 bases separated the two germline ends. CDR1 is SGHVS and CDR2 is FQNEAQ in the germline V gene. Together with reference TRBV7-8 and TRBJ2-5, the CDR3 gives the full variable domain: GAGVSQSPRYKVAKRGQDVALRCDPISGHVSLFWYQQALGQGPEFLTYFQNEAQLDKSGLPSDRFFAERPEGSVSTLKIQRTQQEDSAVYLCASSVQGGREETQYFGPGTRLLVL.

DNA for the CDR3: TGTGCCAGCACCGGAACTGGGGGTACGCAGTATTTT. Its translation: CASTGTGGTQYF. This sequence joins TRBV9 and TRBJ2-3, with D perhaps matching TRBD1 or TRBD2 (5 bases each). Per the germline V gene, CDR1 is SGDLS and CDR2 is YYNGEE. CDR3 length: 12 residues. V was trimmed by 6 bases and J by 8 bases, leaving 13 bases between them.

V gene TRBV27 combines with J gene TRBJ2-2; the D is unclear. The CDR3 consists of 13 residues. The germline V and J ends were trimmed by 7 bases and 2 bases, with 8 bases remaining between them. CDR1 and CDR2 (germline): MNHEY, SMNVEV (reference sequence). CDR3 nucleotides: TGTGCCAGCACCCCTTCTAACACCGGGGAGCTGTTTTTT. Its protein is CASTPSNTGELFF.

The chain combines TRBV6-5 with TRBJ1-1; D uncertain. The CDR3 runs 14 residues. Trimming took 4 bases from V and 7 from J, leaving 16 bases between them. Germline loops: CDR1 MNHEY, CDR2 SVGAGI. CDR3 DNA: TGTGCCAGCAGTTCCGGCCTCAAGGAGGTTGAAGCTTTCTTT. Its translation is CASSSGLKEVEAFF.

The V gene is TRBV4-1, the J gene TRBJ2-4, with 16 nucleotides matching TRBD2. The CDR3 length is 18 residues. The V segment lost 5 bases and the J segment 3 bases; nucleotides outside the gene matches: 7. Germline loops: CDR1 MGHRA, CDR2 YSYEKL. This CDR3 reads CASSMGLAGGLDKNIQYF. DNA of the CDR3: TGCGCCAGCAGCATGGGACTAGCGGGAGGGTTGGACAAAAACATTCAGTACTTC.

The V and J genes are TRBV2 and TRBJ2-1; the D gene is possibly TRBD1 (6 bases). Germline-derived CDR1 and CDR2 are SNHLY and FYNNEI. The CDR3 sequence is 15 residues long. The V gene lost 8 bases and the J gene lost 1 base, with 15 bases spanning the gap. CDR3 in DNA: TGTGCCAGCGATACAGGGCTATATTCCTACAATGAGCAGTTCTTC. As protein: CASDTGLYSYNEQFF.

This chain connects TRBV7-6 to TRBJ2-3; 7 bases match TRBD2. Unmatched junction bases numbered 10, after V lost 11 bases and J lost 2 bases. CDR3 length equals 14 residues. The germline gives CDR1 SGHVS, CDR2 FNYEAQ. CDR3 protein: CASKGGRFTDTQYF. The CDR3 nucleotides are TGTGCCTCGAAGGGCGGGAGATTCACAGATACGCAGTATTTT.